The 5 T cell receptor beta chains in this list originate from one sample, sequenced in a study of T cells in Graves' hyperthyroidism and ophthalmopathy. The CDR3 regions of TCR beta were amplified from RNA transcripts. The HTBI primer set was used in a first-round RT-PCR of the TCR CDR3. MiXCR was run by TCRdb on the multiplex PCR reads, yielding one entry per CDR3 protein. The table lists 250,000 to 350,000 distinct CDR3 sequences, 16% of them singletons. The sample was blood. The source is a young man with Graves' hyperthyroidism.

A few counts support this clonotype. The CDR3 nucleotides read TGTGCCAGCCGCGGGACGAGGTTGGAGACCCAGTACTTC. It yields the protein CASRGTRLETQYF. The gene calls are TRBV27 and TRBJ2-5, with D possibly being TRBD2 (6 bases). The germline CDR1 and CDR2 sequences are MNHEY and SMNVEV (reference sequence). Deletions cut 8 bases from V and 5 bases from J, with 15 bases between. The CDR3 has 13 amino acids.

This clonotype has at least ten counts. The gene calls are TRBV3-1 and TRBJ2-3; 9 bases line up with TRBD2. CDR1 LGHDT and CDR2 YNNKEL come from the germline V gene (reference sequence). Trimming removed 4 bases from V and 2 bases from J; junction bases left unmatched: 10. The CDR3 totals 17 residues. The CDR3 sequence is CASSPRSASGITDTQYF. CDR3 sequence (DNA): TGTGCCAGCAGCCCCCGATCTGCTAGCGGGATCACAGATACGCAGTATTTT.

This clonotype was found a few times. In nucleotides, the CDR3 is TGCGCCAGCAGCTTAGCGGGAGAGTCCTACAATGAGCAGTTCTTC. Protein sequence: CASSLAGESYNEQFF. This chain joins TRBV5-1 and TRBJ2-1; 8 bases are a match to TRBD2. In germline, CDR1 is SGHRS, CDR2 YFSETQ. CDR3 size: 15 residues. The trim removed 2 bases at V and 1 base at J, leaving 2 bases unmatched.

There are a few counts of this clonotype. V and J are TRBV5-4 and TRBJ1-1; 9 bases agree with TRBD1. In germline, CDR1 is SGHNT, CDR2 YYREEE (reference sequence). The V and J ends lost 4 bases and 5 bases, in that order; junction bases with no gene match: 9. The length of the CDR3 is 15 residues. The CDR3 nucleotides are TGTGCCAGCAGCGACCCGACAGGGGGAGAAACTGAAGCTTTCTTT. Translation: CASSDPTGGETEAFF.

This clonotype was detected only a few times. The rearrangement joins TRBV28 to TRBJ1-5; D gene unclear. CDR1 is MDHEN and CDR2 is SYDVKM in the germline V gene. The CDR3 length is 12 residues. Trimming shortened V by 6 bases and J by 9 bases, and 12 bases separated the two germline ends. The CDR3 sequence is CASSDTNRPQHF. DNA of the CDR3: TGTGCCAGCAGCGATACTAACAGGCCCCAGCATTTT. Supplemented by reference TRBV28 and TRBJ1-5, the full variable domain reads DVKVTQSSRYLVKRTGEKVFLECVQDMDHENMFWYRQDPGLGLRLIYFSYDVKMKEKGDIPEGYSVSREKKERFSLILESASTNQTSMYLCASSDTNRPQHFGDGTRLSIL.